This T cell receptor beta chain was retrieved from a study of T cells in Graves' hyperthyroidism and ophthalmopathy (dated by TCRdb to about 2019). Notes on the research overall: Peripheral blood samples were taken at the time of initial diagnosis, prior to any treatment. To identify TCR V-J signatures that set the groups apart, the researchers used a discovery cohort of 100 patients, made up of under 45 with Graves' ophthalmopathy and 57 with stable Graves' hyperthyroidism. Whether ophthalmopathy could be predicted prospectively was tested in an independent validation cohort made up of approximately 19 hyperthyroidism patients plus 17 patients who later progressed to ophthalmopathy. The roughly 100 discovery patients were randomly divided into training and test sets at a 7:3 ratio. The study also compared thyroid tissue and blood T-cell repertoires from over 5 Graves' hyperthyroidism patients. Once sampling was done, hyperthyroidism patients were given methimazole at a starting dose of 30 mg daily, whereas ophthalmopathy patients were given high-dose intravenous methylprednisolone. The paper reports TCR Vbeta CDR3 sequencing of roughly 140 peripheral blood samples: under 45 ophthalmopathy, fewer than 85 hyperthyroidism and approximately 17 progressor patients.

This clonotype was detected ten times or more. Its specific antigen is unknown. Within one base of it there is no much larger clone, and no base qualities were kept. TCR beta CDR3 regions were amplified from RNA transcripts. A first-round RT-PCR of the TCR CDR3 used the HTBI primer set with the Qiagen OneStep RT-PCR kit. Libraries were constructed in a second round of multiplex PCR, after which size selection and purification were performed. Libraries were sequenced paired-end with 100 bp reads on an Illumina HiSeq2000. Regarding the original processing steps: Raw data were processed with SOAPnuke, discarding reads with adapters, uncalled bases, mean Phred below 15, or no exact constant-primer or identifier match. High-quality paired reads were merged using COPE v1.2.5, and each unique nucleotide sequence was defined as a clonotype. MiTCR v1.1 was used to align clonotypes to the IMGT TRBV, TRBD and TRBJ reference segments. Analysis was restricted to V-J combinations with a frequency above 0.0001, which covered 99% to 99.2% of repertoires. A TCS score was defined as the ratio of F50 (clonal expansion) to E x V (chaos), with BLOSUM62-based TCRdist applied between CDR3 peptides within each V-J. Welch's t-statistics and random forest reduced around 550 V-J features to under 15, which were used in a naive Bayes classifier (R e1071). TCRdb reworked the public reads: Q25 trimming with fastp, MiXCR clone assembly, productive beta chains retained. Merged by CDR3 protein, the rows form single entries marked with the most common genes and DNA. What appears here as the V and J calls and clone size reflects TCRdb's work, not the paper's. The sample contains a few hundred thousand distinct CDR3 sequences, 15% to 19% of them found a single time. The ten top clones hold over 7.5% of the sample.

Stable Graves' hyperthyroidism was defined as the absence of progression to ophthalmopathy over 18 months of follow-up. Hyperthyroidism patients were newly diagnosed, had a disease duration of under 2 months, and were aged 18 to 65 years. The study excluded patients with uncontrolled infections, other autoimmune diseases, pregnancy or lactation. Diagnoses were established on the basis of clinical symptoms, serum thyroxine and TRAb, thyroid ultrasound, and orbital computed tomography. PBMCs were isolated from about 10 ml of fresh peripheral blood by Ficoll-Paque density gradient centrifugation. Total RNA was extracted using Trizol reagent, and RNA quality was assessed on an Agilent 2100 Bioanalyzer. The germline V gene (reference sequence) yields GTSNPN for CDR1 and SVGIG for CDR2. Reading from cysteine to phenylalanine, the CDR3 counts 15 amino acids. Solely the CDR3 DNA is kept, with 45 bases framed from the first base. The trim is 1 base for V and 1 base for J, with a gap of 14 bases between the germline ends.

The investigation overall reported the following: Sample size was not statistically predetermined, and investigators were not blinded to group allocation. In cross-validation, a model built on a 13 V-J signature told ophthalmopathy apart from stable hyperthyroidism with 85% to 90% sensitivity and about 81% specificity, and in testing the same model reached 80%/75%. Most expanded thyroid clonotypes (frequency above 0.001) were also detected in blood, suggesting blood repertoires may reflect thyroid immune responses. In validation, progression to ophthalmopathy was predicted by the model with 65% to 71% sensitivity and 72.22% specificity, a median of 6.5 months before onset.

This receptor was obtained from a woman aged 18-29 years with Graves' hyperthyroidism. The chain couples TRBV30 to TRBJ2-7; a tentative D call is TRBD2 (7 bases match). The sequenced sample was blood. The bases read TGTGCCTGGAGTGGAAGGGGGGGCCCTTCCTACGAGCAGTACTTC. Its translation reads: CAWSGRGGPSYEQYF.